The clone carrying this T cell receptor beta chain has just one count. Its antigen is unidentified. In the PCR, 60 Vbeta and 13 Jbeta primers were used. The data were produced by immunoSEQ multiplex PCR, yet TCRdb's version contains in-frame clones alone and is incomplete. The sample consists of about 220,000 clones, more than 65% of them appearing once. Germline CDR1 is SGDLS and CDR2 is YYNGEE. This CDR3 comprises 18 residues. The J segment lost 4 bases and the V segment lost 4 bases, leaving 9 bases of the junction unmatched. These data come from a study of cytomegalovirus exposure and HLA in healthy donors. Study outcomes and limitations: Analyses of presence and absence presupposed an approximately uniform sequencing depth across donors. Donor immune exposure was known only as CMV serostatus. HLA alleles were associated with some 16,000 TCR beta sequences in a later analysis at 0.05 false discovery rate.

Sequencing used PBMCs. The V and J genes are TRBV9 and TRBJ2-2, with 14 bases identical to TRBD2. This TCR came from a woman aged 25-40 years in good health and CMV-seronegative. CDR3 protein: CASSPAVTSGGGTGELFF. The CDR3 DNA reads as TGTGCCAGCAGCCCAGCGGTGACTAGCGGGGGGGGCACCGGGGAGCTGTTTTTT. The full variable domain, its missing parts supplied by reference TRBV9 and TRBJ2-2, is DSGVTQTPKHLITATGQRVTLRCSPRSGDLSVYWYQQSLDQGLQFLIQYYNGEERAKGNILERFSAQQFPDLHSELNLSSLELGDSALYFCASSPAVTSGGGTGELFFGEGSRLTVL.